The 19 T cell receptor beta chains below were found in one sample sequenced in a study of blood T cell repertoires in COVID-19. Repertoires were generated with immunoSEQ multiplex PCR, while TCRdb's copy carries only in-frame clones and drops some. Of 250,000 to 350,000 clones listed, around 91% are singletons. The specimen was peripheral blood. These receptors were obtained from a woman between 55 and 75 years old with acute or convalescent COVID-19.

V gene TRBV6-5 combines with J gene TRBJ1-2, with D perhaps TRBD1 (5 bases). The CDR3 loop spans 16 amino acids. The V end was cut by 3 bases, the J end by 2 bases, with 16 bases between. The germline V gene encodes CDR1 MNHEY and CDR2 SVGAGI. The CDR3: CASSYNLNRQNYGYTF. CDR3 nucleotides: TGTGCCAGCAGTTATAACCTAAACCGACAGAACTATGGCTACACCTTC.

The V gene is TRBV15, the J gene TRBJ1-4; 8 bases line up with TRBD1. The CDR3 extends over 16 amino acids. The germline V gene encodes CDR1 LNHNV and CDR2 YYDKDF (reference sequence). J lost 1 base, V lost 1 base, and 2 bases had no gene match. DNA for the CDR3: TGTGCCACCAGCAGAGGCAGGGGGCGAACTAATGAAAAACTGTTTTTT. It yields the protein CATSRGRGRTNEKLFF.

CDR3 amino acids: CASSAPQGPEAFF. For the CDR3, the DNA is TGTGCCAGCAGTGCGCCGCAGGGGCCTGAAGCTTTCTTT. V usage is TRBV2 and J usage is TRBJ1-1, with a tentative D call TRBD1 (6 bases). Germline-derived CDR1 and CDR2 are SNHLY and FYNNEI. The CDR3 is made up of 13 amino acids. V lost 4 bases to trimming and J lost 6 bases, with 12 bases between them.

The chain combines TRBV7-9 with TRBJ1-5; 10 bases map to TRBD1. The CDR3 has 15 residues. Losses at the gene ends were 3 bases for V and 5 bases for J; bases not matched to a gene: 4. Germline loops: CDR1 SEHNR, CDR2 FQNEAQ (reference sequence). The CDR3 is CASSFVGTGDQPQHF. In DNA, the CDR3 is TGTGCCAGCAGCTTCGTTGGGACAGGGGATCAGCCCCAGCATTTT.

The chain links TRBV6-2 or TRBV6-3 to TRBJ1-2; D ambiguous. Germline CDR1 reads MNHEY; CDR2 reads SVGEGT. Deletions cut 6 bases from V and 3 bases from J, with 11 bases between. The CDR3 runs to 13 residues. CDR3 loop: CASSSRVDYGYTF. The CDR3 DNA reads TGTGCCAGCAGCTCCCGGGTCGACTATGGCTACACCTTC.

The chain joins TRBV9 to TRBJ1-1, with TRBD1 as a possible D gene (5 bases). The ends were cut back, 3 bases at V and 5 bases at J, with 20 bases in the middle. CDR1 and CDR2 (germline): SGDLS, YYNGEE. The CDR3 has 16 amino acids. In DNA form, the CDR3 reads TGTGCCAGCAGCGCCCGGAACAGGACCGTTGGGACTGAAGCTTTCTTT. This sequence encodes CASSARNRTVGTEAFF.

Only one count was recorded for this clone. The CDR3 protein is CASSPGQAFSYEQYF. The CDR3 DNA reads as TGTGCCAGCAGCCCCGGACAGGCCTTCTCCTACGAGCAGTACTTC. This chain connects TRBV5-5 to TRBJ2-7; 7 nucleotides line up with TRBD1. J lost 0 bases, V lost 4 bases, and 7 bases had no gene match. This CDR3 contains 15 residues. Germline V gene data show CDR1 as SGHKS and CDR2 as YYEKEE (reference sequence).

V and J are TRBV3-1 (or the pseudogene TRBV3-2) and TRBJ2-2; 8 bases are a match to TRBD2. The germline CDR1 and CDR2 sequences are LGHDT and YNNKEL (reference sequence). Unmatched junction bases numbered 6, after V lost 1 base and J lost 5 bases. This CDR3 region has 16 residues. This chain's CDR3 is CASSQGPGGRTGELFF. The DNA for the CDR3 is TGTGCCAGCAGCCAAGGCCCGGGAGGGCGGACCGGGGAGCTGTTTTTT.

The chain couples TRBV27 to TRBJ1-6; unclear D gene. The CDR3 runs 15 residues. V lost 2 bases, J lost 5 bases, and 10 bases lay in between. The germline V gene encodes CDR1 MNHEY and CDR2 SMNVEV (reference sequence). CDR3 sequence reads: CASSLSGFNNSPLHF. DNA for the CDR3: TGTGCCAGCAGTTTAAGCGGGTTTAATAATTCACCCCTCCACTTT.

The rearrangement uses TRBV19 and TRBJ1-2; tentatively, D is TRBD1 (5 bases). Per the germline V gene, CDR1 is LNHDA and CDR2 is SQIVND (reference sequence). CDR3 size: 13 residues. The V end was cut by 3 bases, the J end by 3 bases, with 8 bases between. CDR3 sequence: CASSMGLHYGYTF. CDR3 coding DNA: TGTGCCAGTAGTATGGGACTGCACTATGGCTACACCTTC.

V is TRBV6-6 and J is TRBJ2-4; TRBD2 matches at 15 bases. Germline V gives CDR1 MNHNY, CDR2 SVGAGI (reference sequence). The CDR3 sequence is 16 residues long. The trim removed 4 bases at V and 9 bases at J, leaving 7 bases unmatched. The CDR3 is CASSSGLAGGPGIQYF. CDR3 sequence (DNA): TGTGCCAGCAGTTCTGGACTAGCGGGAGGGCCCGGCATTCAGTACTTC.

This chain uses TRBV29-1 with TRBJ2-3, with 12 nucleotides matching TRBD2. The CDR3 is made up of 19 amino acids. Germline trimming cut 0 bases from V and 1 base from J; bases unmatched to any gene: 11. Germline V gene data show CDR1 as SQVTM and CDR2 as ANQGSEA. The CDR3 loop is CSVEDLASGRAPRTDTQYF. The CDR3 DNA is TGCAGCGTTGAAGATCTGGCTAGCGGGAGGGCCCCGCGCACAGATACGCAGTATTTT.

The rearrangement uses TRBV28 and TRBJ2-3; TRBD1 aligns across 7 bases. This CDR3 contains 15 residues. The V segment lost 3 bases and the J segment 0 bases; nucleotides outside the gene matches: 3. In germline, CDR1 is MDHEN, CDR2 SYDVKM. CDR3 residues: CASSFQDRSTDTQYF. CDR3 coding DNA: TGTGCCAGCAGTTTCCAGGACAGGAGCACAGATACGCAGTATTTT.

The DNA of the CDR3 is TGTGCCAGCAGTTTCCCCCTAGCTAACTATGGCTACACCTTC. Protein: CASSFPLANYGYTF. The rearrangement joins TRBV28 to TRBJ1-2; D unresolved. V lost 3 bases and J lost 0, with 8 bases in between. CDR1 is MDHEN, CDR2 SYDVKM, per germline. The CDR3 extends over 14 amino acids.

In its sample, this clone was seen once. The chain employs TRBV6-5 and TRBJ1-3; D remains unclear. Germline V lookup: CDR1 MNHEY, CDR2 SVGAGI. The germline V and J ends were trimmed by 0 bases and 7 bases, with 10 bases remaining between them. This CDR3 contains 14 residues. CDR3 sequence reads: CASSYSPQANTIYF. The DNA for the CDR3 is TGTGCCAGCAGTTACTCGCCCCAGGCGAACACCATATATTTT.

V and J are TRBV3-1 (or the pseudogene TRBV3-2) and TRBJ1-1; no clear D gene. The CDR3 covers 14 residues. Per germline, CDR1 LGHDT and CDR2 YNNKEL (reference sequence). V gave up 6 bases and J gave up 3 bases, with 14 bases separating them. This chain's CDR3 is CASSNYYGDTEAFF. CDR3 sequence (DNA): TGTGCCAGCAGTAATTATTACGGGGACACTGAAGCTTTCTTT.

The rearrangement uses TRBV29-1 and TRBJ2-1; 10 bases map to TRBD2. This CDR3 has 14 amino acids. Trimming removed 4 bases from V and 10 bases from J; junction bases left unmatched: 10. Germline V gene lookup returns CDR1 SQVTM and CDR2 ANQGSEA. CDR3 in amino acids: CSVVTSGVLGEQFF. CDR3 coding DNA: TGCAGCGTTGTCACTAGCGGGGTCTTGGGGGAGCAGTTCTTC.

The genes are TRBV7-9 and TRBJ1-2; no firm D call. There are 13 residues in the CDR3. V lost 8 bases and J lost 0, with 10 bases in between. Germline V gene sequence: CDR1 SEHNR, CDR2 FQNEAQ (reference sequence). CDR3 sequence: CASLAEANYGYTF. CDR3 DNA: TGTGCCAGCCTGGCAGAAGCTAACTATGGCTACACCTTC.

The genes are TRBV6-2 or TRBV6-3 and TRBJ1-2; a possible D gene is TRBD1 (5 bases). Germline V lookup: CDR1 MNHEY, CDR2 SVGEGT. Deletions cut 0 bases from V and 7 bases from J, with 12 bases between. The CDR3 length is 14 residues. CDR3 region: CASSYSGRAAGYTF. CDR3 bases: TGTGCCAGCAGTTACTCGGGCAGGGCAGCTGGCTACACCTTC.